Following are 28 T cell receptor beta chains from one sample sequenced in a study of regulatory T cells in long-lasting Graves disease. Indicated time point: persistent/refractory GD, antithyroid drugs over 5 years with positive TRAb. The TCR library used RNA extracted from PBMCs. iRepertoire HTBI primers and Arm-PCR of CDR3 regions built TCR beta libraries. TCRdb redid the calling of the multiplex PCR reads with MiXCR, one entry per CDR3 protein. There are over 650,000 distinct CDR3 sequences in the sample; 25% to 35% occur only once, and around 42% lies in the top ten. This specimen consisted of peripheral blood mononuclear cells (PBMCs), obtained when the disease was refractory, from a patient treated with antithyroid drugs. These receptors were obtained from a female donor with Graves disease.

This clonotype turned up a few times. The rearrangement joins TRBV2 to TRBJ1-4, with 7 bases lining up with TRBD1. This CDR3 spans 14 amino acids. The germline V gene has CDR1 SNHLY and CDR2 FYNNEI. J gave up 5 bases and V 3 bases, and 3 bases lay outside the gene matches. The CDR3 protein is CASSEGQINEKLFF. The CDR3 DNA follows: TGTGCCAGCAGTGAGGGACAGATAAATGAAAAACTGTTTTTT. The full variable domain, completed using reference TRBV2 and TRBJ1-4, is EPEVTQTPSHQVTQMGQEVILRCVPISNHLYFYWYRQILGQKVEFLVSFYNNEISEKSEIFDDQFSVERPDGSNFTLKIRSTKLEDSAMYFCASSEGQINEKLFFGSGTQLSVL.

J is TRBJ2-1 and V is TRBV7-9, with 7 positions matching TRBD1. Germline V CDR1 and CDR2: SEHNR, FQNEAQ (reference sequence). After removal of 5 bases from V and 4 bases from J, the junction contained 8 bases not matched to a gene. The CDR3 has 15 amino acids. CDR3 sequence: CASSPRDSKYNEQFF. CDR3 DNA sequence: TGTGCCAGCAGCCCCCGGGACAGCAAATACAATGAGCAGTTCTTC.

This CDR3 is CASSQFATAQNSPLHF. The DNA of the CDR3 is TGCGCCAGCAGCCAATTTGCGACAGCCCAGAATTCACCCCTCCACTTT. The V gene is TRBV4-1, the J gene TRBJ1-6; tentative D call: TRBD1 (5 bases). Between the trimmed V and J ends, which lost 2 bases and 7 bases, there was a span of 15 bases. The CDR3 length is 16 residues. CDR1 is MGHRA, CDR2 YSYEKL, per germline.

The table lists this clonotype with a few counts. The chain uses TRBV5-1 and TRBJ2-7; maybe TRBD1 (5 bases). The CDR3 length is 13 residues. V lost 3 bases and J lost 2, with 9 bases in between. Germline V CDR1 and CDR2: SGHRS, YFSETQ. The CDR3 coding sequence is TGCGCCAGCAGCTCGGACACGACCTACGAGCAGTACTTC. Residues: CASSSDTTYEQYF.

The V gene is TRBV9, the J gene TRBJ2-5, with 9 bases lining up with TRBD2. With V trimmed by 2 bases and J by 5 bases, 7 bases remained unmatched. This CDR3 is 15 amino acids long. CDR1 is SGDLS and CDR2 is YYNGEE in the germline V gene. CDR3 in amino acids: CASSVTAGGSETQYF. The CDR3, as DNA: TGTGCCAGCAGCGTGACTGCGGGAGGGAGTGAGACCCAGTACTTC. The variable domain in full, completed from reference TRBV9 and TRBJ2-5, reads DSGVTQTPKHLITATGQRVTLRCSPRSGDLSVYWYQQSLDQGLQFLIQYYNGEERAKGNILERFSAQQFPDLHSELNLSSLELGDSALYFCASSVTAGGSETQYFGPGTRLLVL.

A word on this clonotype: With only one base between it and a far larger clone, this is likely a read error. The chain recombines TRBV6-1 with TRBJ1-1; D remains unclear. Germline CDR1 and CDR2: MNHNS and SASEGT. Trimming stripped 4 bases from V and 1 base from J, with 16 bases between. The CDR3 consists of 16 residues. CDR3 DNA: TGTGCCAGCAGTGCTTCATTAGGTGCCGGGAACACTGAAGCTTTCTTT. Residues: CASSASLGAGNTEAFF.

The V and J genes are TRBV30 and TRBJ2-7, with 8 nucleotides matching TRBD2. The CDR3 extends over 14 amino acids. The germline V gene has CDR1 GTSNPN and CDR2 SVGIG (reference sequence). V shed 0 bases and J 3 bases; nucleotides not matched to a gene: 4. The CDR3 DNA is TGTGCCTGGAGTGTCAGTAGCGGGATCTACGAGCAGTACTTC. It codes for CAWSVSSGIYEQYF.

The chain couples TRBV12-3 or TRBV12-4 to TRBJ2-2, with 8 bases matching TRBD2. V lost 5 bases, J lost 1 base, and 9 bases stayed unmatched. The CDR3 covers 17 residues. The CDR3 nucleotides read TGTGCCAGCAGTACCCGGACTAGCACCAAGAACACCGGGGAGCTGTTTTTT. Translated, it gives CASSTRTSTKNTGELFF.

This clonotype showed up just a few times. The chain employs TRBV27 and TRBJ1-5; D unresolved. Germline V gene sequence: CDR1 MNHEY, CDR2 SMNVEV (reference sequence). The CDR3 is 14 amino acids. V gave up 5 bases and J gave up 0 bases, with 8 bases separating them. The CDR3 DNA reads as TGTGCCAGCAGTCCTCCATATAGCAATCAGCCCCAGCATTTT. Amino acids: CASSPPYSNQPQHF.

This clonotype was observed a handful of times. This rearrangement joins TRBV27 to TRBJ1-2; D is unresolved. The CDR3 is made up of 12 amino acids. V lost 6 bases, J lost 8 bases, and 13 bases lay in between. Germline V gene data show CDR1 as MNHEY and CDR2 as SMNVEV (reference sequence). The CDR3 sequence is CASRNLGEGYTF. The CDR3 region has the DNA TGTGCCAGCAGGAACCTCGGGGAAGGCTACACCTTC.

This rearrangement joins TRBV28 to TRBJ1-1; D gene uncertain. Germline CDR1 and CDR2: MDHEN and SYDVKM. Trimming cost V 9 bases and J 1 base, with 12 bases left between them. This CDR3 is 13 amino acids long. CDR3 bases: TGTGCCAGGGGTAGGCTCTCGAACACTGAAGCTTTCTTT. Encoded protein: CARGRLSNTEAFF.

Concerning this clonotype: One base away lies a much larger clone, so this may be a sequencing read error. This chain joins TRBV6-1 and TRBJ2-7, with D unresolved. V was cut by 4 bases and J by 5 bases, with 6 bases left in between. Germline V gene data show CDR1 as MNHNS and CDR2 as SASEGT. The CDR3 contains 11 residues. CDR3 sequence reads: CASSGLDEQYF. As DNA, the CDR3 is TGTGCCAGCAGTGGACTGGACGAGCAGTACTTC.

The genes are TRBV7-9 and TRBJ1-5; no clear D gene. V was clipped by 2 bases and J by 5 bases, with 7 bases between them. The CDR3 runs to 13 residues. Germline CDR1 reads SEHNR; CDR2 reads FQNEAQ (reference sequence). CDR3 loop: CASSLREDQPQHF. CDR3 bases: TGTGCCAGCAGCTTACGAGAAGATCAGCCCCAGCATTTT.

This rearrangement joins TRBV7-9 to TRBJ1-3; D uncertain. V was shortened by 5 bases and J by 0 bases, with 14 bases between the two germline ends. The CDR3 runs 16 residues. Per germline, CDR1 SEHNR and CDR2 FQNEAQ (reference sequence). DNA for the CDR3: TGTGCCAGCAGCGCTTATGCCAGCTTCTCTGGAAACACCATATATTTT. This sequence encodes CASSAYASFSGNTIYF.

The J gene is TRBJ1-3, the V gene TRBV6-1; no clear D. The V end was cut by 3 bases, the J end by 0 bases, with 6 bases between. The CDR3 is 14 amino acids. Germline CDR1 is MNHNS and CDR2 is SASEGT. This CDR3 is CASSDVLSGNTIYF. The DNA for the CDR3 is TGTGCCAGCAGTGATGTCCTCTCTGGAAACACCATATATTTT.

V usage is TRBV20-1 and J usage is TRBJ2-7; D remains unclear. Between the trimmed V and J ends, which lost 3 bases and 3 bases, there was a span of 15 bases. CDR3 size: 14 residues. Germline CDR1 and CDR2: DFQATT and SNEGSKA (reference sequence). The CDR3 region is CSASTEIGRYEQYF. Here the CDR3 DNA reads TGCAGTGCTAGTACCGAGATTGGACGCTACGAGCAGTACTTC.

J is TRBJ2-1 and V is TRBV12-3 or TRBV12-4; TRBD2 might be the D (5 bases). The CDR3 loop spans 13 amino acids. The V gene lost 2 bases and the J gene lost 6 bases, with 8 bases spanning the gap. The CDR3 loop is CASSLTSSNEQFF. CDR3 nucleotide sequence: TGTGCCAGCAGTTTAACTAGTTCCAATGAGCAGTTCTTC.

This clonotype turned up a few times. J is TRBJ1-1 and V is TRBV11-2; the D gene is possibly TRBD1 (5 bases). The CDR3 contains 15 residues. Trimming shortened V by 3 bases and J by 3 bases, and 14 bases separated the two germline ends. CDR1 is SGHAT and CDR2 is FQNNGV in the germline V gene. In DNA, the CDR3 is TGTGCCAGCAGCTTTACTCTTTCGGGGGACACTGAAGCTTTCTTT. As protein: CASSFTLSGDTEAFF.

This clonotype turned up a few times. This chain connects TRBV11-3 to TRBJ2-5, with 11 bases lining up with TRBD1. CDR3 length: 17 residues. J gave up 1 base and V 5 bases, and 9 bases lay outside the gene matches. Looked up from germline, CDR1 is SGHNT and CDR2 is YENEEA. This chain's CDR3 is CASSPGTGGQVQETQYF. CDR3 DNA sequence: TGTGCCAGCAGCCCCGGGACAGGGGGGCAGGTCCAAGAGACCCAGTACTTC.

This chain joins TRBV29-1 and TRBJ1-1; D is perhaps TRBD1 (6 bases). Trimming took 6 bases from V and 3 from J, leaving 17 bases between them. There are 14 residues in the CDR3. The germline V gene encodes CDR1 SQVTM and CDR2 ANQGSEA. CDR3 in DNA: TGCAGCGTGAAAACAGGGAGTCTTGACACTGAAGCTTTCTTT. It specifies CSVKTGSLDTEAFF.

With regard to this clonotype: With a much larger clone just one base away, this may be a read error. J is TRBJ1-5 and V is TRBV2; 7 nucleotides agree with TRBD1. The germline gives CDR1 SNHLY, CDR2 FYNNEI. The CDR3 length is 14 residues. The CDR3 bases are TGTGCCAGCACTGGACAGGTCAGCAATCCGCCCCAGCATTTT. The encoded protein is CASTGQVSNPPQHF.

This clonotype was picked up a small number of times. The genes are TRBV20-1 and TRBJ2-7; the D is unclear. Germline V gene sequence: CDR1 DFQATT, CDR2 SNEGSKA (reference sequence). The CDR3 extends over 13 amino acids. The V end lost 5 bases, the J end lost 7 bases, and 18 bases lay between the germline ends. CDR3 bases: TGCAGTGCTGGGGTCCCCCTTATGTCGGAGCAGTACTTC. Translated: CSAGVPLMSEQYF.

The rearrangement links TRBV28 to TRBJ1-4, with unresolved D. The CDR3 has 14 amino acids. The ends were cut back, 4 bases at V and 6 bases at J, with 12 bases in the middle. CDR1 is MDHEN and CDR2 is SYDVKM in the germline V gene. The CDR3 sequence is CASSSLPVYEKLFF. Written as DNA, the CDR3 is TGTGCCAGCAGTTCCCTGCCGGTGTATGAAAAACTGTTTTTT. The whole variable domain, remainder taken from reference TRBV28 and TRBJ1-4, is DVKVTQSSRYLVKRTGEKVFLECVQDMDHENMFWYRQDPGLGLRLIYFSYDVKMKEKGDIPEGYSVSREKKERFSLILESASTNQTSMYLCASSSLPVYEKLFFGSGTQLSVL.

J is TRBJ2-7 and V is TRBV7-7; 8 bases align to TRBD1. The CDR3 length is 14 residues. Germline CDR1 and CDR2: SSHAT and FNYEAQ (reference sequence). Unmatched junction bases numbered 6, after V lost 5 bases and J lost 3 bases. CDR3 DNA: TGTGCCAGCAGCCGCGGACAGGGAGACTACGAGCAGTACTTC. Translating gives CASSRGQGDYEQYF.

In its sample, this clonotype was seen a few times. V and J are TRBV5-6 and TRBJ2-7, with D perhaps TRBD2 (6 bases). The CDR3 runs 14 residues. The V end lost 4 bases, the J end lost 1 base, and 12 bases lay between the germline ends. Germline CDR1 is SGHDT and CDR2 is YYEEEE. The CDR3 here is CASSLRLVSYEQYF. In nucleotides, the CDR3 is TGTGCCAGCAGCCTAAGACTAGTATCCTACGAGCAGTACTTC.

This sequence joins TRBV6-1 and TRBJ1-5, with 12 bases matching TRBD1. V shed 9 bases and J 5 bases; nucleotides not matched to a gene: 5. CDR1 and CDR2 from the germline V gene are MNHNS and SASEGT. The CDR3 consists of 14 residues. The CDR3 spells CASRGQGADQPQHF. CDR3 coding DNA: TGTGCCAGTAGGGGACAGGGGGCCGATCAGCCCCAGCATTTT.

The gene calls are TRBV3-1 and TRBJ1-2; 7 bases line up with TRBD1. With V trimmed by 3 bases and J by 7 bases, 5 bases remained unmatched. The CDR3 is 13 amino acids. CDR1 and CDR2 from the germline V gene are LGHDT and YNNKEL (reference sequence). The CDR3 loop is CASSQTGPGGYTF. As DNA, the CDR3 is TGTGCCAGCAGCCAGACAGGGCCGGGTGGCTACACCTTC.

This clonotype was seen repeatedly, ten times or more. The CDR3 reads CASSPGQSYEQYF. The CDR3 DNA sequence: TGTGCCAGCAGCCCGGGACAGAGCTACGAGCAGTACTTC. The genes are TRBV19 and TRBJ2-7, with TRBD1 identical over 7 bases. CDR1 and CDR2 from the germline V gene are LNHDA and SQIVND (reference sequence). V lost 9 bases and J lost 3; bases outside the gene matches: 8. The CDR3 spans 13 residues.